The clone carrying this T cell receptor beta chain was picked up a small number of times. The CDR3 totals 16 residues. Trimming pared 0 bases from V and 5 bases from J, leaving 14 bases between. Germline V gives CDR1 MNHEY, CDR2 SVGAGI. TCRdb analysed the 5' RACE reads with MiXCR anew, one entry per CDR3 protein. There are about 470,000 distinct CDR3 sequences in the sample; 24% occur only once, and 2.5% to 3.5% lies in the top ten. The sample comes from a study of identical twins. This same sample was also taken into another study, of T cells expressing NK-cell markers.

The gene calls are TRBV6-5 and TRBJ1-5, with D perhaps matching TRBD1 (5 bases). What was sequenced was CD4+ T cells sorted from blood. The sequence came from a woman aged 18-35 years in good health. CDR3: CASSYSPGKADQPQHF. CDR3 nucleotides: TGTGCCAGCAGTTACTCCCCAGGGAAGGCAGATCAGCCCCAGCATTTT.